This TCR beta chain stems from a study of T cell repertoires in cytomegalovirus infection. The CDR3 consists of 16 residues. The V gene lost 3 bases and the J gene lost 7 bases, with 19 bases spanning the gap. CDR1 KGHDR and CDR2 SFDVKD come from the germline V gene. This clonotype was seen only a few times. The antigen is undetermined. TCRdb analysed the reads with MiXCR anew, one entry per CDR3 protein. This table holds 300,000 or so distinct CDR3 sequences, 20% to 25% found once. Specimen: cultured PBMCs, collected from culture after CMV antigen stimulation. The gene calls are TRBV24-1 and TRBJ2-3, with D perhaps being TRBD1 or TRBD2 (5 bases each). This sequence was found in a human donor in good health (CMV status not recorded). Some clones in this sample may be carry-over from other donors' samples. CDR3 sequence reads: CATSDREGSTGNTQYF. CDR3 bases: TGTGCCACCAGTGATCGAGAGGGGTCCACCGGAAATACGCAGTATTTT.